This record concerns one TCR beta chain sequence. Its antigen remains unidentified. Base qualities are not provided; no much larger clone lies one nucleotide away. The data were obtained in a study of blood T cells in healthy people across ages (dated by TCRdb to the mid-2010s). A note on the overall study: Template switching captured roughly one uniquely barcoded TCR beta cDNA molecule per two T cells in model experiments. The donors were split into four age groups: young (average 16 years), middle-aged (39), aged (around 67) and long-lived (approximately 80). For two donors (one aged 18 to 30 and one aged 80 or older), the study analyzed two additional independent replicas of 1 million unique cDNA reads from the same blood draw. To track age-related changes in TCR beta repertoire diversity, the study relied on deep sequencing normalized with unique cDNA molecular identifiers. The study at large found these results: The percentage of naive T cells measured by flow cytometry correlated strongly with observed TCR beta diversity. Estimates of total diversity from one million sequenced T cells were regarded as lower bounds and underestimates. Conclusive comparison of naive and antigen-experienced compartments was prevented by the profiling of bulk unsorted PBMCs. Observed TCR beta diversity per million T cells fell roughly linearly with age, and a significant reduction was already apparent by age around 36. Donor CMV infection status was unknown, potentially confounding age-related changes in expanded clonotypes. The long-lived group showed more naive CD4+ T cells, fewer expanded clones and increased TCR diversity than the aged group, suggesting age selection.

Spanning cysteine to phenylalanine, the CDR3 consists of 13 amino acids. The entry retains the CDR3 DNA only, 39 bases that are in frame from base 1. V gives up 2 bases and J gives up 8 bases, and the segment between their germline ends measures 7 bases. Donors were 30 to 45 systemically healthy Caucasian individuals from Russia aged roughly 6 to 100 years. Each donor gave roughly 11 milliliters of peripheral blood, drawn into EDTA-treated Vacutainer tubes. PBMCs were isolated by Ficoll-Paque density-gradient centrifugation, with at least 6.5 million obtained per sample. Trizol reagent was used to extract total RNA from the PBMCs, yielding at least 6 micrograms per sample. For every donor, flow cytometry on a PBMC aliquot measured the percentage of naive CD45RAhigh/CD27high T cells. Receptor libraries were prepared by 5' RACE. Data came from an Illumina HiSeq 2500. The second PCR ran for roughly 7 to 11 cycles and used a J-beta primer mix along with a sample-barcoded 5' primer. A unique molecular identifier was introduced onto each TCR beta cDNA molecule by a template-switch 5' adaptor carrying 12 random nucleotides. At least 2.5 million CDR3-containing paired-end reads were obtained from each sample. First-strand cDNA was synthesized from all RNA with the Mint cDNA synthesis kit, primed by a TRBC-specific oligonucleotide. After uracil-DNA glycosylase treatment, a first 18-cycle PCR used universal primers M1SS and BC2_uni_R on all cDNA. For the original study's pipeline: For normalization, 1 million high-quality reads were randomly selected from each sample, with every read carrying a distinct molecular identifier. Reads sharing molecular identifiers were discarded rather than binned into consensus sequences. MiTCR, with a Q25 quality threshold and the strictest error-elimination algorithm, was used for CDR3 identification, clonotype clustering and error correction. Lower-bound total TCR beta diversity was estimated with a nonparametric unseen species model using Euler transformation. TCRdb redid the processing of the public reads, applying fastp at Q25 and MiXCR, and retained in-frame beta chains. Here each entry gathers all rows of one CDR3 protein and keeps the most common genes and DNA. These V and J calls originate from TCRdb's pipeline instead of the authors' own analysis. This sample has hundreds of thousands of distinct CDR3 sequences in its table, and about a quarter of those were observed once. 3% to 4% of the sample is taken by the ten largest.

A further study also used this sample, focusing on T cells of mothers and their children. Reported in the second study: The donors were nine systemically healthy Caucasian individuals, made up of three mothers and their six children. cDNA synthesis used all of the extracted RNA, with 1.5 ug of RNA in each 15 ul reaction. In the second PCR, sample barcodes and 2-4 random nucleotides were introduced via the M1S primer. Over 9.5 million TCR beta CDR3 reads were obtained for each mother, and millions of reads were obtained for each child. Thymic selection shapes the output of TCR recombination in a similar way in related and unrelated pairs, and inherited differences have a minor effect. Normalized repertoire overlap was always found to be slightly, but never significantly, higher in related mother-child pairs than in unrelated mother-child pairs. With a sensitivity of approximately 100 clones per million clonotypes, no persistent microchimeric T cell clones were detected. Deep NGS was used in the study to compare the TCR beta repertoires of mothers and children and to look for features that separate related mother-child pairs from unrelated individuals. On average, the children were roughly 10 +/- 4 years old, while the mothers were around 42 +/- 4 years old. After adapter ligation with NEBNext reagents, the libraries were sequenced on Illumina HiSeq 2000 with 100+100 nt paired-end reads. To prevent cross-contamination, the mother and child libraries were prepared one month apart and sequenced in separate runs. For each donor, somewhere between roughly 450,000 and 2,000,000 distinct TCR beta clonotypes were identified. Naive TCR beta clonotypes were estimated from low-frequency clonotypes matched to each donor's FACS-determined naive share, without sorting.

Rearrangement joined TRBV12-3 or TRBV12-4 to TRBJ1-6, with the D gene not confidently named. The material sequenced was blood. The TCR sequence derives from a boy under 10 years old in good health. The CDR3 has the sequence CASSLKYHSPLHF. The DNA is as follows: TGTGCCAGCAGTTTAAAGTATCATTCACCCCTCCACTTT.